In this sample, the clone carrying this T cell receptor beta chain turned up many times. Its antigen is still unknown. TCR beta CDR3 amplification used RNA transcripts. HTBI primers served in a first-round RT-PCR, which a second-round multiplex PCR followed. TCRdb reprocessed the multiplex PCR reads via MiXCR and lists one record per CDR3 protein. Among about 1.2 million distinct CDR3 sequences, approximately 35% were seen once, and the ten largest hold around 10%. Germline V lookup: CDR1 SGHVS, CDR2 FNYEAQ. The CDR3 is 15 amino acids. Between the trimmed V and J ends, which lost 0 bases and 3 bases, there was a span of 12 bases. This entry comes from a study of Graves' ophthalmopathy and Graves' hyperthyroidism. The study, taken as a whole, reports: Blood also carried most expanded thyroid clonotypes exceeding 0.001 frequency.

Certain patients, namely those with other autoimmune diseases, uncontrolled infections, pregnancy or lactation, were excluded. The chain links TRBV7-6 to TRBJ2-7, with no clear D. The TCR comes from an adult man with Graves' hyperthyroidism. Sample: peripheral blood or thyroid tissue (not recorded which). In DNA, the CDR3 is TGTGCCAGCAGCTTAGCTCCAGGTCTAAGCTACGAGCAGTACTTC. This codes for CASSLAPGLSYEQYF.